This T cell receptor beta chain was identified in a study of blood T cells in healthy people across ages (dated by TCRdb to between 2015 and 2016). A note on the overall study: In model experiments, template switching captured about one uniquely barcoded TCR beta cDNA molecule for every two T cells. The study measured age-related changes in TCR beta repertoire diversity using deep sequencing normalized with unique cDNA molecular identifiers. Donors were grouped into four age groups: young (average roughly 16 years), middle-aged (roughly 40), aged (approximately 58) and long-lived (roughly 80). Donors of different ages were randomly distributed across sequencing lanes to avoid experimental bias. For two donors (one aged 18 to 29 and one aged 80 or older), the study analyzed two additional independent replicas of 1 million unique cDNA reads from the same blood draw. Study-level results and caveats: Compared with the aged group, more naive CD4+ T cells, fewer expanded clones and increased TCR diversity were shown by the long-lived group, suggesting age selection. Observed TCR beta diversity per million T cells fell roughly linearly with age, and a significant reduction was already apparent by age roughly 40. Total diversity estimates from one million sequenced T cells were considered lower bounds and underestimates. Because the CMV infection status of the donors was unknown, age-related changes in expanded clonotypes may potentially have been confounded. The percentage of naive T cells measured by flow cytometry correlated strongly with observed TCR beta diversity. Because profiling used bulk unsorted PBMCs, naive and antigen-experienced compartments could not be compared conclusively.

Library creation used 5' RACE. The sequencer listed for this sample is Illumina HiSeq 2500. A second about 7 to 12 cycle PCR used a sample-barcoded 5' primer and a J-beta primer mix. Each TCR beta cDNA molecule received a unique molecular identifier from a template-switch 5' adaptor carrying 12 random nucleotides. At least 3 million CDR3-containing paired-end reads were obtained from each sample. First-strand cDNA was synthesized from all RNA with the Mint cDNA synthesis kit, primed by a TRBC-specific oligonucleotide. After uracil-DNA glycosylase treatment, a first 18-cycle PCR used universal primers M1SS and BC2_uni_R on all cDNA. Regarding the original processing steps: Each sample was normalized by randomly selecting 1 million high-quality reads, each carrying a distinct molecular identifier. Reads with shared molecular identifiers were discarded instead of being binned into consensus sequences. MiTCR, run with a Q25 quality threshold and the strictest error-elimination algorithm, handled CDR3 identification, clonotype clustering and error correction. A nonparametric unseen species model with Euler transformation was used to estimate a lower bound on total TCR beta diversity. TCRdb itself trimmed the public reads at Q25 with fastp, ran MiXCR and retained productive beta chains. Rows with a matching CDR3 protein are joined into one entry that keeps the most common DNA and genes. These V and J calls are TCRdb output, not the study's own analysis. This sample holds approximately 670,000 distinct CDR3 sequences; roughly two fifths were observed only once. Of the sample, about 32% is held by the ten largest clones.

Systemically healthy Caucasian individuals from Russia, about 38 in total and aged roughly 6 to 95 years, were included as donors. Each donor gave around 9.9 milliliters of peripheral blood, collected into EDTA-treated Vacutainer tubes. Ficoll-Paque density-gradient centrifugation was used to isolate PBMCs, with at least 7 million per sample. Total RNA, at least 6 micrograms per sample, was extracted from PBMCs with Trizol reagent. For every donor, an aliquot of PBMCs went through flow cytometry to measure the percentages of naive CD45RAhigh/CD27high T cells. This clonotype appeared a few times. Its antigen has not been determined. Per-base qualities were not stored, and no clone one base away is much larger. From the cysteine up to the phenylalanine, the CDR3 has a length of 13 residues. The DNA shown is the 39-base CDR3, in frame from base 1. For this chain, trimming is 5 bases at the V end and 9 bases at the J end, and the number of junction bases without a gene match is 4. CDR1 is given as MRHNA and CDR2 as SNTAGT, both from the germline V gene.

The receptor's source is a man older than 75 in good health. Source material: blood. The chain couples TRBV6-4 to TRBJ1-5, and 10 junction bases match TRBD1. The nucleotides are TGTGCCAGCAGTAGGACAGGGGGGCTGCCCCAGCATTTT. It translates to CASSRTGGLPQHF.